One T cell receptor (beta chain) is described in this entry. As to time point: after dendritic cell vaccination, including at tumor progression/relapse. The assay was immunoSEQ multiplex PCR, and TCRdb's table has in-frame clones only and misses some. The data hold 100,000 or so clones, with nearly 90% observed a single time. The sample belongs to a study of glioma-infiltrating T cells after dendritic cell vaccination. The source material was blood, sampled after dendritic cell vaccination. This receptor was obtained from a human donor with glioblastoma.

In DNA, the CDR3 is TGTGCCAGCACCGCCAGGGGGGTGTACAATGAGCAGTTCTTC. Its translation: CASTARGVYNEQFF. The rearrangement joins TRBV7-9 to TRBJ2-1, with a weak D call TRBD1 (7 bases). Deletions cut 7 bases from V and 4 bases from J, with 14 bases between. Per germline, CDR1 SEHNR and CDR2 FQNEAQ (reference sequence). The CDR3 has 14 amino acids. Variable domain in full (rest from reference TRBV7-9 and TRBJ2-1): DTGVSQNPRHKITKRGQNVTFRCDPISEHNRLYWYRQTLGQGPEFLTYFQNEAQLEKSRLLSDRFSAERPKGSFSTLEIQRTEQGDSAMYLCASTARGVYNEQFFGPGTRLTVL.